This passage covers 29 T cell receptor beta chains from one sample sequenced in a study of shared clonotypes between healthy human individuals. Clones were sequenced by immunoSEQ multiplex PCR, and TCRdb holds only the in-frame ones, with some missing. The data contain about 1.9 million clones, 93% of them singletons. CD45RO-negative CD8 cells positively selected for CCR7 made up the naive population, which excluded terminally differentiated effector memory CD45RA+ cells. Sequenced material: naive CD8+ T cells from PBMCs. The receptors stem from a man younger than 35 in good health. Some clones in this sample may be carry-over from other donors' samples.

This chain uses TRBV6-5 with TRBJ1-4, with a weak D call TRBD1 (6 bases). Trimming removed 7 bases at V and 1 base at J, with 13 bases between. Germline CDR1 MNHEY, CDR2 SVGAGI. The CDR3 consists of 15 residues. The CDR3 is CASITGGGTNEKLFF. In DNA, the CDR3 is TGTGCCAGCATCACGGGAGGGGGAACTAATGAAAAACTGTTTTTT.

The DNA for the CDR3 is TGTGCCAGCAGCCCAGCCGGGCAGGGTACGAGGCGCACAGATACGCAGTATTTT. The encoded protein is CASSPAGQGTRRTDTQYF. This chain connects TRBV11-2 to TRBJ2-3; weak D call: TRBD1 (5 bases). The germline CDR1 and CDR2 sequences are SGHAT and FQNNGV. This CDR3 has 18 residues. V lost 5 bases to trimming and J lost 1 base, with 22 bases between them.

V and J are TRBV29-1 and TRBJ1-1; D uncertain. In germline, CDR1 is SQVTM, CDR2 ANQGSEA. V gave up 6 bases and J gave up 2 bases, with 16 bases separating them. This CDR3 spans 14 amino acids. This CDR3 is CSVVKGWGNTEAFF. The CDR3 DNA reads TGCAGCGTCGTGAAGGGATGGGGTAACACTGAAGCTTTCTTT.

This clone turned up a few times. The V and J genes are TRBV10-3 and TRBJ1-5; weak D call: TRBD1 (6 bases). V was trimmed by 5 bases and J by 4 bases, leaving 12 bases between them. Looked up from germline, CDR1 is ENHRY and CDR2 is SYGVKD. The CDR3 runs 14 residues. The CDR3 region has the DNA TGTGCCATCAGTTATGGGGGGGCTAATCAGCCCCAGCATTTT. Its protein product is CAISYGGANQPQHF.

The chain is built from TRBV30 and TRBJ2-3; 7 nucleotides agree with TRBD2. Germline assignment: CDR1 GTSNPN and CDR2 SVGIG (reference sequence). The trim removed 3 bases at V and 5 bases at J, leaving 11 bases unmatched. This CDR3 region has 15 residues. The CDR3 nucleotides are TGTGCCTGGAGACCCAAGGGCGGGGGTTTAGATACGCAGTATTTT. Translating it yields CAWRPKGGGLDTQYF. Using reference TRBV30 and TRBJ2-3 for the parts outside the CDR3, the full variable domain is SQTIHQWPATLVQPVGSPLSLECTVEGTSNPNLYWYRQAAGRGLQLLFYSVGIGQISSEVPQNLSASRPQDRQFILSSKKLLLSDSGFYLCAWRPKGGGLDTQYFGPGTRLTVL.

The rearrangement joins TRBV7-9 to TRBJ2-2, with TRBD2 identical over 7 bases. The CDR3 covers 15 residues. Germline assignment: CDR1 SEHNR and CDR2 FQNEAQ (reference sequence). V lost 5 bases, J lost 4 bases, and 7 bases stayed unmatched. The DNA of the CDR3 is TGTGCCAGCAGCAGGGAGGGCCGGATCACCGGGGAGCTGTTTTTT. Translated, it gives CASSREGRITGELFF. Variable domain in full (rest from reference TRBV7-9 and TRBJ2-2): DTGVSQNPRHKITKRGQNVTFRCDPISEHNRLYWYRQTLGQGPEFLTYFQNEAQLEKSRLLSDRFSAERPKGSFSTLEIQRTEQGDSAMYLCASSREGRITGELFFGEGSRLTVL.

The chain is built from TRBV27 and TRBJ2-2; 8 bases fit TRBD1. Germline CDR1 is MNHEY and CDR2 is SMNVEV (reference sequence). After removal of 8 bases from V and 1 base from J, the junction contained 3 bases not matched to a gene. There are 14 residues in the CDR3. The CDR3 sequence is CASLGTGNTGELFF. Written as DNA, the CDR3 is TGTGCCAGCCTGGGGACAGGGAACACCGGGGAGCTGTTTTTT.

This clone has just one count. The chain employs TRBV28 and TRBJ2-1; the D is unclear. Germline CDR1 reads MDHEN; CDR2 reads SYDVKM. The CDR3 is made up of 14 amino acids. V shed 3 bases and J shed 9 bases, with 15 bases lying between them. The CDR3 loop reads CASSFIGSGIEQFF. In nucleotides, the CDR3 is TGTGCCAGCAGTTTCATCGGATCGGGTATTGAGCAGTTCTTC.

This chain links TRBV25-1 with TRBJ2-7; tentatively, D is TRBD1 (6 bases). This CDR3 is 17 amino acids long. Germline V lookup: CDR1 MGHDK, CDR2 SYGVNS. The V end lost 4 bases, the J end lost 0 bases, and 19 bases lay between the germline ends. CDR3 in DNA: TGTGCCAGCAGTGCTAAGACAGGCATCCCATTCTCCTACGAGCAGTACTTC. Encoded protein: CASSAKTGIPFSYEQYF.

V is TRBV28 and J is TRBJ2-7; 8 bases are shared with TRBD2. Germline V gene data show CDR1 as MDHEN and CDR2 as SYDVKM. Unmatched junction bases numbered 31, after V lost 5 bases and J lost 7 bases. The CDR3 runs to 21 residues. This CDR3 reads CASSRPYGGRAGAYPPNEQYF. DNA of the CDR3: TGTGCCAGCAGTCGCCCCTATGGCGGTCGAGCGGGAGCCTACCCCCCAAATGAGCAGTACTTC. Full variable domain (remainder filled in from reference TRBV28 and TRBJ2-7): DVKVTQSSRYLVKRTGEKVFLECVQDMDHENMFWYRQDPGLGLRLIYFSYDVKMKEKGDIPEGYSVSREKKERFSLILESASTNQTSMYLCASSRPYGGRAGAYPPNEQYFGPGTRLTVT.

The chain is built from TRBV27 and TRBJ2-1; D is tentatively TRBD1 or TRBD2 (5 bases each). CDR1 and CDR2 from the germline V gene are MNHEY and SMNVEV (reference sequence). V lost 7 bases, J lost 2 bases, and 15 bases lay in between. This CDR3 has 15 amino acids. This chain's CDR3 is CASIFRDGAYNEQFF. CDR3 sequence (DNA): TGTGCCAGCATTTTCCGGGACGGCGCCTACAATGAGCAGTTCTTC.

The chain uses TRBV27 and TRBJ2-1, with a possible D match to TRBD2 (6 bases). Germline assignment: CDR1 MNHEY and CDR2 SMNVEV (reference sequence). V lost 5 bases to trimming and J lost 2 bases, with 19 bases between them. This CDR3 spans 17 amino acids. The CDR3 DNA sequence: TGTGCCAGCAGTCTCACGCGTCAGGCGGGACCCTACAATGAGCAGTTCTTC. This codes for CASSLTRQAGPYNEQFF.

V usage is TRBV29-1 and J usage is TRBJ2-1; D possibly uses TRBD1 or TRBD2 (6 bases each). With 3 bases removed from V and 2 bases from J, the gap between germline ends came to 11 bases. The CDR3 has 14 amino acids. Germline lookup yields CDR1 SQVTM and CDR2 ANQGSEA. The CDR3 coding sequence is TGCAGCGTTGATCGGGGGCGACCCTACAATGAGCAGTTCTTC. Its translation is CSVDRGRPYNEQFF.

This clone has just one count. The chain has TRBV27 and TRBJ2-7, with TRBD2 matching over 7 bases. CDR1 and CDR2 from the germline V gene are MNHEY and SMNVEV (reference sequence). This CDR3 region has 14 residues. Losses at the gene ends were 10 bases for V and 2 bases for J; bases not matched to a gene: 11. The CDR3 protein is CANPTSALPYEQYF. The CDR3 DNA sequence: TGTGCCAACCCTACTAGCGCCCTACCCTACGAGCAGTACTTC.

The CDR3 DNA is TGTGCCTGGAGTCCCGGGACAGTGACAGATACGCAGTATTTT. Translation: CAWSPGTVTDTQYF. The chain is built from TRBV30 and TRBJ2-3, with 7 bases matching TRBD1. Per the germline V gene, CDR1 is GTSNPN and CDR2 is SVGIG (reference sequence). With 2 bases clipped from V and 3 bases from J, the junction kept 5 bases outside the gene matches. The CDR3 spans 14 residues. The variable domain in full, completed from reference TRBV30 and TRBJ2-3, reads SQTIHQWPATLVQPVGSPLSLECTVEGTSNPNLYWYRQAAGRGLQLLFYSVGIGQISSEVPQNLSASRPQDRQFILSSKKLLLSDSGFYLCAWSPGTVTDTQYFGPGTRLTVL.

Worth noting for this clone: This same CDR3 is encoded by further DNA sequences in the sample. The chain carries TRBV5-4 and TRBJ2-2, with 8 bases lining up with TRBD2. The CDR3 length is 16 residues. Germline loops: CDR1 SGHNT, CDR2 YYREEE (reference sequence). V shed 1 base, J shed 2 bases, and the junction held 4 bases outside the gene matches. The CDR3 is CASSLRREVNTGELFF. CDR3 nucleotide sequence: TGTGCCAGCAGCTTGCGGCGGGAGGTTAACACCGGGGAGCTGTTTTTT.

The chain has TRBV4-1 and TRBJ2-7; unclear D gene. The CDR3 has 13 amino acids. Trimming removed 4 bases at V and 1 base at J, with 8 bases between. Germline-derived CDR1 and CDR2 are MGHRA and YSYEKL. CDR3 DNA sequence: TGCGCCAGCAGCCCGCCCCAATCCTACGAGCAGTACTTC. Amino acids: CASSPPQSYEQYF.

On this clone: In the same sample, other DNA sequences code for this CDR3. The rearrangement joins TRBV29-1 to TRBJ2-7, with TRBD1 matching 9 bases. The CDR3 contains 13 residues. CDR1 and CDR2 (germline): SQVTM, ANQGSEA. V lost 4 bases and J lost 4; bases outside the gene matches: 5. CDR3 residues: CSVVGQGVYEQYF. CDR3 bases: TGCAGCGTTGTGGGACAGGGTGTATACGAGCAGTACTTC.

V gene TRBV9 combines with J gene TRBJ2-7; 7 nucleotides match TRBD2. The CDR3 is 15 residues long. J lost 4 bases, V lost 4 bases, and 11 bases had no gene match. The germline V gene encodes CDR1 SGDLS and CDR2 YYNGEE. The CDR3 here is CASSPTGASGYEQYF. The CDR3 DNA reads as TGTGCCAGCAGCCCCACTGGGGCTAGCGGATACGAGCAGTACTTC.

The rearrangement joins TRBV27 to TRBJ1-5; a weak D match, TRBD1 (5 bases). The CDR3 sequence is 16 residues long. The germline V gene has CDR1 MNHEY and CDR2 SMNVEV (reference sequence). Trimming took 6 bases from V and 5 from J, leaving 20 bases between them. CDR3 sequence reads: CASRPAQVGGDQPQHF. CDR3 nucleotides: TGTGCCAGCAGGCCGGCTCAGGTGGGGGGGGATCAGCCCCAGCATTTT.

The chain combines TRBV13 with TRBJ2-1; unclear D gene. The germline V gene encodes CDR1 PRHDT and CDR2 FYEKMQ (reference sequence). Trimming stripped 3 bases from V and 5 bases from J, with 23 bases between. The CDR3 has 18 amino acids. The CDR3 reads CASSFATSSNSWDNEQFF. The DNA of the CDR3 is TGTGCCAGCAGCTTTGCCACCTCCTCGAACAGCTGGGACAATGAGCAGTTCTTC.

The chain is built from TRBV5-1 and TRBJ2-1; 10 bases are shared with TRBD2. Per germline, CDR1 SGHRS and CDR2 YFSETQ. The V segment lost 4 bases and the J segment 5 bases; nucleotides outside the gene matches: 9. The CDR3 is made up of 16 amino acids. In DNA, the CDR3 is TGCGCCAGCAGCATACCGGGACTAGCGCAAAACAATGAGCAGTTCTTC. This translates into CASSIPGLAQNNEQFF.

The chain carries TRBV19 and TRBJ2-7, with a tentative D call TRBD1 (5 bases). The length of the CDR3 is 15 residues. Trimming removed 6 bases from V and 1 base from J, with 16 bases in between. The germline V gene encodes CDR1 LNHDA and CDR2 SQIVND (reference sequence). The CDR3 protein is CASSTNRGQSYEQYF. CDR3 bases: TGTGCCAGTAGCACTAATAGGGGCCAGTCCTACGAGCAGTACTTC. Together with reference TRBV19 and TRBJ2-7, the CDR3 gives the full variable domain: DGGITQSPKYLFRKEGQNVTLSCEQNLNHDAMYWYRQDPGQGLRLIYYSQIVNDFQKGDIAEGYSVSREKKESFPLTVTSAQKNPTAFYLCASSTNRGQSYEQYFGPGTRLTVT.

V usage is TRBV6-1 and J usage is TRBJ2-7; tentatively, D is TRBD1 (5 bases). The CDR3 has 14 residues. In germline, CDR1 is MNHNS, CDR2 SASEGT. Trimming cost V 2 bases and J 3 bases, with 11 bases left between them. The CDR3 spells CASSEFQGLYEQYF. DNA for the CDR3: TGTGCCAGCAGTGAATTTCAGGGCCTCTACGAGCAGTACTTC.

The genes are TRBV5-5 and TRBJ2-7; possibly TRBD1 or TRBD2 for D (5 bases each). The CDR3 extends over 17 amino acids. Germline CDR1 reads SGHKS; CDR2 reads YYEKEE (reference sequence). With 4 bases removed from V and 5 bases from J, the gap between germline ends came to 25 bases. CDR3: CASSPYFPGTGVNEQYF. The CDR3 DNA follows: TGTGCCAGCAGCCCCTACTTTCCAGGGACCGGGGTCAACGAGCAGTACTTC.

The gene calls are TRBV5-4 and TRBJ2-3, with 7 bases identical to TRBD2. Germline CDR1 reads SGHNT; CDR2 reads YYREEE (reference sequence). The CDR3 length is 12 residues. J was trimmed by 2 bases and V by 8 bases; bases with no gene match: 2. In DNA, the CDR3 is TGTGCCAGTGCGGGAGACACAGATACGCAGTATTTT. It encodes CASAGDTDTQYF.

The rearrangement joins TRBV27 to TRBJ1-1, with D maybe TRBD1 (6 bases). Trimming left V 4 bases short and J 1 base short, with 16 bases between. CDR1 MNHEY and CDR2 SMNVEV come from the germline V gene (reference sequence). This CDR3 region has 16 residues. Written as DNA, the CDR3 is TGTGCCAGCAGTTCGTACAGGGATGAGTCGAACACTGAAGCTTTCTTT. Translation gives CASSSYRDESNTEAFF.

This rearrangement joins TRBV7-9 to TRBJ2-7, with D possibly matching TRBD1 (6 bases). The germline V gene has CDR1 SEHNR and CDR2 FQNEAQ (reference sequence). Trimming took off 4 bases at V and 2 bases at J, with 15 bases between the two ends. This CDR3 has 15 residues. The CDR3 is CASSSVRQAAYEQYF. Written as DNA, the CDR3 is TGTGCCAGCAGCTCTGTTCGACAGGCCGCCTACGAGCAGTACTTC.

This clone was seen a single time. The rearrangement links TRBV7-3 to TRBJ2-2; 11 nucleotides match TRBD1. V lost 8 bases to trimming and J lost 6 bases; unmatched junction nucleotides: 5. Germline CDR1 and CDR2: SGHTA and FQGTGA. The CDR3 has 14 amino acids. CDR3 nucleotide sequence: TGTGCCAGCGGAGGGACAGGGGGAGCCGGGGAGCTGTTTTTT. Translating it yields CASGGTGGAGELFF.